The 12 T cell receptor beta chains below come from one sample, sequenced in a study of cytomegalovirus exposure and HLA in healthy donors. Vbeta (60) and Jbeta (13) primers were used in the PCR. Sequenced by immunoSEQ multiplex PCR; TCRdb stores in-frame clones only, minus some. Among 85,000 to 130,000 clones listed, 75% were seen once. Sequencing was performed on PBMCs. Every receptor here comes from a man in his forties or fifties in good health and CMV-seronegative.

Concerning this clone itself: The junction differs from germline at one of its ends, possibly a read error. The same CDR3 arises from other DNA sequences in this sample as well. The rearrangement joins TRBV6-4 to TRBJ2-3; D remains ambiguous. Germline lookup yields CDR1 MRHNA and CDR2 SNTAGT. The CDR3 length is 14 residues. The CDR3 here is CASSVIASTDTQYF. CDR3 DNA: TGTGCCAGTAGTGTGATAGCCAGCACAGATACGCAGTATTTT.

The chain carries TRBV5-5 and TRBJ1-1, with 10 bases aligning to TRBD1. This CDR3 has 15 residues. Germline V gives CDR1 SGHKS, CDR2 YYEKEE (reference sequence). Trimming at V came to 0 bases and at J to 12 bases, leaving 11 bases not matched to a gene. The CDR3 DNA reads TGTGCCAGCAGCTTGGGACAGGGGGCGCGGGGAGTAACTTTCTTT. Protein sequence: CASSLGQGARGVTFF.

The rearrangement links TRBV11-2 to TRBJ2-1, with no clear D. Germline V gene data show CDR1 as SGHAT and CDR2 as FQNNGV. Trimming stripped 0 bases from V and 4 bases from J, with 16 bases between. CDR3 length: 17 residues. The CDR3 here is CASSLDRMGTLYNEQFF. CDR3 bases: TGTGCCAGCAGCTTAGATCGAATGGGCACATTATACAATGAGCAGTTCTTC.

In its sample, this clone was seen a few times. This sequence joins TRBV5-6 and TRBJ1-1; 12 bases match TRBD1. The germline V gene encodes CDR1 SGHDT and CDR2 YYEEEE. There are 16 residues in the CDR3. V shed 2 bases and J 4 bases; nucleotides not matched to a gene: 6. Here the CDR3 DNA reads TGTGCCAGCAGCTTCGGGACAGGGGGCTTCGGCACTGAAGCTTTCTTT. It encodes CASSFGTGGFGTEAFF. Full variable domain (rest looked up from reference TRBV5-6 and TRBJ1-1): DAGVTQSPTHLIKTRGQQVTLRCSPKSGHDTVSWYQQALGQGPQFIFQYYEEEERQRGNFPDRFSGHQFPNYSSELNVNALLLGDSALYLCASSFGTGGFGTEAFFGQGTRLTVV.

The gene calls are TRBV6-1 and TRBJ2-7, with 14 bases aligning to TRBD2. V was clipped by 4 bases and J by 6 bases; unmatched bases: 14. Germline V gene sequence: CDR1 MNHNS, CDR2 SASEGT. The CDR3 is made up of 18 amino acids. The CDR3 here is CASSGLSKTSGGAGEQYF. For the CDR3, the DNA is TGTGCCAGCAGTGGCCTCTCGAAGACTAGCGGGGGGGCTGGCGAGCAGTACTTC.

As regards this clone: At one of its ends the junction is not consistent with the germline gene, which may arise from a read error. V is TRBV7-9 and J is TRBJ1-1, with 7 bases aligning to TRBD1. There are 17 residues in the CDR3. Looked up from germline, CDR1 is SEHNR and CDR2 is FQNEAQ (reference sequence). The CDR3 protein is CSSSLADREKDGAEAFF. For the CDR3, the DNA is TGTTCCAGCAGCTTAGCTGACAGGGAAAAGGATGGCGCTGAAGCTTTCTTT.

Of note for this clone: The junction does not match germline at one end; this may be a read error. The CDR3, as DNA: TGTTCCAGCAGCTCGACCGGGGACAGGGGCCGTAGGGAGACCCAGTACTTC. This gives the protein CSSSSTGDRGRRETQYF. The rearrangement links TRBV7-9 to TRBJ2-5, with TRBD1 identical over 10 bases. The CDR3 extends over 17 amino acids. The V gene's germline CDR1 is SEHNR and CDR2 FQNEAQ (reference sequence).

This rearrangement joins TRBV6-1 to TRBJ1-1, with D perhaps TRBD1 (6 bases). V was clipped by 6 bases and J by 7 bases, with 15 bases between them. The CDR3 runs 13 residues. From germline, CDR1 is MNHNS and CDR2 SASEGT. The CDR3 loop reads CASSADRPDEAFF. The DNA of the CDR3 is TGTGCCAGCAGCGCCGACAGGCCCGATGAAGCTTTCTTT.

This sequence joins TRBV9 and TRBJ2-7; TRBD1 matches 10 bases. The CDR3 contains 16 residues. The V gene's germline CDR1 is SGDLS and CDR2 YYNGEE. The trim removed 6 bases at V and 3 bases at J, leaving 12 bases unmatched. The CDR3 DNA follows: TGTGCCAGCATCAGGGGGGGACAGGGGTTTTTCTACGAGCAGTACTTC. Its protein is CASIRGGQGFFYEQYF.

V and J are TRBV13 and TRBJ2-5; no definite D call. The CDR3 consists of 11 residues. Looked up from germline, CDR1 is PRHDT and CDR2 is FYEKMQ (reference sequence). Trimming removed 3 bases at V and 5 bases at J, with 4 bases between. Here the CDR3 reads CASSFSETQYF. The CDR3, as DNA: TGTGCCAGCAGCTTCTCGGAGACCCAGTACTTC.

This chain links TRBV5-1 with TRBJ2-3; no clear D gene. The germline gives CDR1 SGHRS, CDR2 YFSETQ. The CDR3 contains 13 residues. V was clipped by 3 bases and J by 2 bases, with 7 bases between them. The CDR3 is CASSSVVTDTQYF. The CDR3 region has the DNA TGCGCCAGCAGCTCCGTAGTCACAGATACGCAGTATTTT. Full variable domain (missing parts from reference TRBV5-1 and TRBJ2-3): KAGVTQTPRYLIKTRGQQVTLSCSPISGHRSVSWYQQTPGQGLQFLFEYFSETQRNKGNFPGRFSGRQFSNSRSEMNVSTLELGDSALYLCASSSVVTDTQYFGPGTRLTVL.

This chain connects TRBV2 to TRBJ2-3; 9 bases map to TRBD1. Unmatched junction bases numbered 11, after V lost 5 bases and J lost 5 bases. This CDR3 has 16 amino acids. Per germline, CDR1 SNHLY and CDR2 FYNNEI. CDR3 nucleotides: TGTGCCAGCAGTAAAGAGGGGGACAGGGCGGTAGATACGCAGTATTTT. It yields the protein CASSKEGDRAVDTQYF.